This T cell receptor (beta chain) came from a study of a mutant IDH1 vaccine in newly diagnosed glioma. The time point: week 35, safety follow-up. A 20-mer mutant IDH1 peptide at 300 ug was injected subcutaneously with topical imiquimod. The table came from immunoSEQ multiplex PCR; TCRdb's copy has only in-frame clones and leaves some out. The profile covers 33,000 or so clones, with almost 80% appearing a single time and 7.5% to 10% taken by the ten largest. There are 15 residues in the CDR3. The V end was cut by 0 bases, the J end by 5 bases, with 12 bases between. CDR1 and CDR2 from the germline V gene are SGHNT and YYREEE (reference sequence). This clone appeared a few times. Its matching antigen is unknown.

The receptor's source is a woman aged 25 to 39 with glioma. Some clones in this sample may be carry-over from other donors' samples. The rearrangement links TRBV5-4 to TRBJ2-1, with a possible D match to TRBD2 (6 bases). The specimen comprised PBMCs, sampled from a glioma patient whose treatment included an IDH1 peptide vaccine. This CDR3 reads CASSLVGGGNNEQFF. CDR3 coding DNA: TGTGCCAGCAGCTTGGTAGGCGGCGGGAACAATGAGCAGTTCTTC.